Reported below is one T cell receptor beta chain. Antigen unknown. The data were taken from a study of T cell responses to AZD1222 COVID-19 vaccine. Study outcomes and limitations: Donors skewed white British and female; clonal diversity was possibly underestimated. No repertoire was sampled before or during the peak T cell response, only after it.

Assay used: immunoSEQ multiplex PCR; TCRdb lists only in-frame clones, some missing. The sample lists tens of thousands of clones, 86% seen once, with about 10% in the top ten. The sequenced sample was peripheral blood, obtained on day 0 of AZD1222 vaccination. This clonotype originated in an adult in good health.

The CDR3 region has the DNA TGTGCCATCAGTGAGTCAACAGCGGGAGCCCTCACCGGGGAGCTGTTTTTT. Its protein product is CAISESTAGALTGELFF. The chain recombines TRBV10-3 with TRBJ2-2; TRBD2 matches at 8 bases. From germline, CDR1 is ENHRY and CDR2 SYGVKD. Trimming removed 0 bases from V and 4 bases from J; junction bases left unmatched: 7. The CDR3 loop spans 17 amino acids.